This T cell receptor (beta chain) was sequenced for a study of T cells after yellow fever vaccination. Study findings and constraints: When the response was secondary, it was weaker but reached its peak faster, day 5 versus 15.

Each CDR3 protein gets one entry after TCRdb re-called the 5' RACE reads with MiXCR. This table has around 350,000 distinct CDR3 sequences, approximately 6% appearing once. Unmatched junction bases numbered 9, after V lost 0 bases and J lost 7 bases. CDR1 LGHNA and CDR2 YSLEER come from the germline V gene. The CDR3 is made up of 15 amino acids. Details on this clonotype: Its antigen remains unidentified.

The source material was PBMCs, sampled 5 days after the yellow fever booster vaccination. The rearrangement joins TRBV4-3 to TRBJ2-7; 7 positions match TRBD1. This TCR was recovered from a young man who received the YFV17D yellow fever vaccine. The CDR3 spells CASSQDVKTGWEQYF. The CDR3 region has the DNA TGCGCCAGCAGCCAAGATGTAAAGACAGGGTGGGAGCAGTACTTC.